This is a list of T cell receptor beta chains from one sample in a study of control samples from healthy donors and cancer patients. Some clones are missing from TCRdb's copy, which holds only in-frame ones; the method was immunoSEQ multiplex PCR. The table records some 90,000 clones, about 88% of them present only once. The sample was blood. These receptors were obtained from a woman in her fifties or sixties in good health. Each CDR3 is given with its conserved first and last residue. Each record gives: V gene, J gene, clone size, D gene, CDR3 DNA, CDR3 protein. D genes are given only for firm matches. Clone size is shown for a subset of rows, as once, few, many or a class of expanded clone.

TRBV15	TRBJ1-2	NA	NA	TGTGCCACCAGCAGAGCCCAGGGTTCCGGTTATGGCTACACCTTC	CATSRAQGSGYGYTF
TRBV6-1	TRBJ1-3	NA	NA	TGTGCCAGCAGTGAACCCACCCTCTCTGGAAACACCATATATTTT	CASSEPTLSGNTIYF
TRBV5-6	TRBJ1-2	many	NA	TGTGCCAGCAGCAGGGCCGGGGTTGAAGCTAACTATGGCTACACCTTC	CASSRAGVEANYGYTF
TRBV7-2	TRBJ2-7	NA	NA	TGTGCCAGCAGCGGAACCTCGGGCTCCTACGAGCAGTACTTC	CASSGTSGSYEQYF
TRBV2	TRBJ2-5	NA	NA	TGTGCCAGCATCACGCAGGGAGAGACCCAGTACTTC	CASITQGETQYF
TRBV18	TRBJ2-7	NA	TRBD1	TGTGCCAGCTCAGCAACGGGACAGGTTATCTACGAGCAGTACTTC	CASSATGQVIYEQYF
TRBV7-9	TRBJ1-6	NA	NA	TGTGCCAGCAGCTCCTCCTGGGGTGATTCACCCCTCCACTTT	CASSSSWGDSPLHF
TRBV5-1	TRBJ1-1	once	NA	TGCGCCAGCAGCTTTAAAACAGGGAGTTTGGCTGAAGCTTTCTTT	CASSFKTGSLAEAFF
TRBV29-1	TRBJ1-1	few	NA	TGCAGCGTTGAATGGTCTGGATTTGGAACTGAAGCTTTCTTT	CSVEWSGFGTEAFF
TRBV6-6	TRBJ2-7	NA	NA	TGTGCCAGCAGTGACCGGGACTCTCAGACGTTC	CASSDRDSQTF
TRBV29-1	TRBJ1-3	NA	NA	TGCAGCGTTCAGGGTCCCTCCTCTGGAAACACCATATATTTT	CSVQGPSSGNTIYF
TRBV19	TRBJ2-1	NA	TRBD2	TGTGCCAGTAGTATAGCGGGGGGAGGTTACTATGAGCAGTTCTTC	CASSIAGGGYYEQFF
TRBV7-9	TRBJ2-7	NA	NA	TGTGCCAGCGGCTTGGCCCACTACGAGCAGTACTTC	CASGLAHYEQYF
TRBV20-1	TRBJ2-3	once	NA	TGCAGTGCCACCGATATAGATACGCAGTATTTT	CSATDIDTQYF
TRBV28	TRBJ2-1	NA	NA	TGTGCCAGCAGTTTAGGGACCCACGATGAGCAGTTCTTC	CASSLGTHDEQFF
TRBV7-2	TRBJ2-7	NA	TRBD1	TGTGCCAGCAGCTTCGACAGGGACCTCTACGAGCAGTACTTC	CASSFDRDLYEQYF
TRBV30	TRBJ1-6	NA	NA	TGTGCCTGGAGCCCCTCCCTCGACCTGCCCTTCGATAATTCACCCCTCCACTTT	CAWSPSLDLPFDNSPLHF
TRBV2	TRBJ2-1	NA	NA	TGTGCCAGCAGACAAATCGGGTACAATGAGCAGTTCTTC	CASRQIGYNEQFF
TRBV28	TRBJ2-7	NA	NA	TGTGCCAGCAGTCTGGACGGGACCTACGAGCAGTACTTC	CASSLDGTYEQYF
TRBV7-9	TRBJ2-1	NA	TRBD1	TGTGCCAGCAGCCTCCGAGACGGGACAGGTCTTAATGAGCAGTTCTTC	CASSLRDGTGLNEQFF
TRBV19	TRBJ1-5	few	TRBD1	TGTGCCAGTAGTTTTGGAGGGGGCGCGGGCAATCAGCCCCAGCATTTT	CASSFGGGAGNQPQHF
TRBV2	TRBJ1-2	NA	NA	TGTGCCAGCATGACCCCCCTTCGGACAGATAACTATGGCTACACCTTC	CASMTPLRTDNYGYTF
TRBV20-1	TRBJ1-4	NA	NA	TGCAGTGCTAGTCTTTGGGGGAAGCTTAGTGGAAATGAAAAACTGTTTTTT	CSASLWGKLSGNEKLFF
TRBV27	TRBJ2-1	NA	TRBD1	TGTGCCAGCAGTTTCGGACAGGGCTCCTACAATGAGCAGTTCTTC	CASSFGQGSYNEQFF
TRBV24-1	TRBJ1-4	NA	NA	TGTGCCACCAGTGATTTGCTTCAGGGATCGAATGAAAAACTGTTTTTT	CATSDLLQGSNEKLFF
TRBV7-2	TRBJ1-1	NA	NA	TGTGCCAGCAGCCGGGACCGCACTGAAGCTTTCTTT	CASSRDRTEAFF
TRBV29-1	TRBJ1-2	NA	TRBD1	TGCAGCGTCGGGACAGGGGATATATATGGCTACACCTTC	CSVGTGDIYGYTF
TRBV27	TRBJ2-5	NA	TRBD2	TGTGCCAGCAGTTCGGGGGGACTAGTTGAGACCCAGTACTTC	CASSSGGLVETQYF
TRBV7-2	TRBJ1-2	NA	NA	TGTGCCAGCAGCCTCACATATTCAGCACGACGGACTACTAACTATGGCCACACCTTC	CASSLTYSARRTTNYGHTF
TRBV9	TRBJ1-1	NA	NA	TGTGCCAGCAGCGACGGACTGTTGAACACTGAAGCTTTCTTT	CASSDGLLNTEAFF
TRBV7-2	TRBJ2-7	NA	NA	TGTGCCAGCAGCTTAGGACAGCCTTACGAGCAGTACTTC	CASSLGQPYEQYF
TRBV11-2	TRBJ1-5	NA	TRBD1	TGTGCCAGCAGTTCCGACAGGGGCAATCAGCCCCAGCATTTT	CASSSDRGNQPQHF
TRBV5-1	TRBJ1-1	NA	NA	TGCGCCAGCAGCTTGGGGGGTAAGGCTGAAGCTTTCTTT	CASSLGGKAEAFF
TRBV15	TRBJ2-5	once	NA	TGTGCCACCAGCCCCGGGTACCAAGAGACCCAGTACTTC	CATSPGYQETQYF
TRBV3-1/TRBV3-2	TRBJ2-7	NA	NA	TGTGCCAGCAGCGAAGCCTTGGGGGCGGAACACTTC	CASSEALGAEHF
TRBV6-4	TRBJ2-1	few	TRBD2	TGTGCCAGCAGTATACTAGCGGGGGACTACAATGAGCAGTTCTTC	CASSILAGDYNEQFF
TRBV25-1	TRBJ1-3	NA	NA	TGTGCCAGCAGTGAGGCACAGATCTCTGGAAACACCATATATTTT	CASSEAQISGNTIYF
TRBV18	TRBJ1-5	NA	NA	TGTGCCAGCACAAATGAGCGTAGCAATCAGCCCCAGCATTTT	CASTNERSNQPQHF
TRBV5-8	TRBJ1-4	NA	NA	TGTGCCAGCAGCTTAAAGGGGGTACGGAATGAAAAACTGTTTTTT	CASSLKGVRNEKLFF
TRBV29-1	TRBJ2-3	NA	NA	TGCAGCGTCCGGGTAGCGACTAGCACAGATACGCAGTATTTT	CSVRVATSTDTQYF
TRBV7-2	TRBJ2-1	NA	TRBD2	TGTGCCAGCAGCTTAGCGCGGGAGGGCCTCGAGCAGTTCTTC	CASSLAREGLEQFF
TRBV4-1	TRBJ2-7	once	NA	TGCGCCAGCAGCCAGAGACAGGTATCCTACGAGCAGTACTTC	CASSQRQVSYEQYF
TRBV6-5	TRBJ2-2	once	NA	TGTGCCAGCCTTGGTAACTCGGCCGGGGAGCTGTTTTTT	CASLGNSAGELFF
TRBV29-1	TRBJ2-3	NA	TRBD2	TGCAGCGTTCGGGGGACTAGCGGGGACACAGATACGCAGTATTTT	CSVRGTSGDTDTQYF
TRBV28	TRBJ1-4	NA	NA	TGTGCCAGCAGTTTAGGGGGGGCTGGAACTAATGAAAAACTGTTTTTT	CASSLGGAGTNEKLFF
TRBV2	TRBJ2-7	NA	TRBD2	TGTGCCAGCAGTCAAAAAGGGACTAGAAGTGTCGAGCAGTACTTC	CASSQKGTRSVEQYF
TRBV10-1	TRBJ1-5	NA	TRBD1	TGCGCCAGCAGTGAGTCACGAATGGGACAGGGGATCGTGGGCAATCAGCCCCGGCATTTT	CASSESRMGQGIVGNQPRHF
TRBV11-3	TRBJ1-1	NA	NA	TGTGCCAGCAGCTTATCCGGCGGGGGAAACACTGAAGCTTTCTTT	CASSLSGGGNTEAFF
TRBV18	TRBJ2-7	NA	TRBD2	TGTGCCAGCTCACCATATCGCGGGGGAACCTCGGTCGAGCAGTACTTC	CASSPYRGGTSVEQYF
TRBV2	TRBJ2-6	NA	TRBD1	TGTGCCAGCAGACCGGACAGGAGCAGCTCTGGGGCCAACGTCCTGACTTTC	CASRPDRSSSGANVLTF
TRBV18	TRBJ2-2	NA	TRBD2	TGTGCCAGCTCGCTCACTAGCGGGGGATCTAACACCGGGGAGCTGTTTTTT	CASSLTSGGSNTGELFF
TRBV7-9	TRBJ2-7	NA	NA	TGTGCCAGCAGCTACTCCCGGCGGGGGCCCTTTTCCTACGAGCAGTACTTC	CASSYSRRGPFSYEQYF